This T cell receptor (beta chain) was obtained from a study of T cells in Graves' hyperthyroidism and ophthalmopathy. Lactation, pregnancy, other autoimmune disease or uncontrolled infection excluded patients. Comments on this clonotype: No antigen is known for it.

The ends were cut back, 2 bases at V and 4 bases at J, with 17 bases in the middle. The CDR3 runs 16 residues. General observations from the study: In blood, most of the thyroid clonotypes expanded above 0.001 were also present.

Amplification of TCR beta CDR3 regions used RNA as the template. First-round RT-PCR targeting the TCR CDR3 was performed with the HTBI primer set. TCRdb ran MiXCR on the multiplex PCR reads and lists one entry per CDR3 protein. Of 500,000 to 750,000 distinct CDR3 sequences detected, roughly 50% appear once; the ten largest clones hold about 7.8%. The receptor comes from a young woman with Graves' hyperthyroidism. The sequenced sample consisted of peripheral blood or thyroid tissue (not recorded which). The chain combines TRBV12-3 or TRBV12-4 with TRBJ2-5; possibly TRBD2 for D (6 bases). The CDR3 protein is CASSLWGPPGAETQYF. CDR3 coding DNA: TGTGCCAGCAGTTTATGGGGCCCGCCGGGAGCAGAGACCCAGTACTTC.